The present TCR beta chain was sequenced within a study of TIL therapy for anti-PD-1-resistant metastatic lung cancer. The immunoSEQ assay was v3. Assay: immunoSEQ multiplex PCR; the TCRdb copy retains only in-frame clones and omits some. This table holds tens of thousands of clones, around nine tenths found once. Time point of the sample: pre-treatment sample, taken before nivolumab and TIL therapy. The germline CDR1 and CDR2 sequences are MGHRA and YSYEKL. The CDR3 has 20 amino acids. Trimming left V 5 bases short and J 0 bases short, with 25 bases between. This clonotype was sampled from a person aged 25-80 years with non-small cell lung cancer. The specimen was blood, collected at baseline. The rearrangement uses TRBV4-1 and TRBJ1-4; D gene ambiguous. For the CDR3, the DNA is TGCGCCAGCAGCGCACTACCCGCGGGTAGTAGTCTTGCAACTAATGAAAAACTGTTTTTT. Protein sequence: CASSALPAGSSLATNEKLFF.